This TCR beta chain emerged from a study of CD8 T cells in Susac syndrome. The germline gives CDR1 MNHEY, CDR2 SVGAGI. The J segment lost 3 bases and the V segment lost 2 bases, leaving 7 bases of the junction unmatched. There are 17 residues in the CDR3. Reverse transcription used roughly 0.45 to 1 ug RNA and random hexamers. TCRdb re-called the immunoSEQ multiplex PCR reads through MiXCR, storing one row per CDR3 protein. The sample records approximately 280,000 distinct CDR3 sequences, 70% to 90% being singletons. This clonotype appeared a single time. TCR beta sequences were obtained from blood CD8+ and CD4+ T cells.

Sequencing was carried out using CD8+ T cells from PBMCs. This receptor was obtained from a human donor with multiple sclerosis. J is TRBJ2-5 and V is TRBV6-5; TRBD2 matches at 12 bases. Here the CDR3 reads CASSYLSSSGREETQYF. CDR3 nucleotide sequence: TGTGCCAGCAGTTACCTCTCTTCTAGCGGGAGGGAAGAGACCCAGTACTTC.